These 10 T cell receptor beta chains were sequenced from one sample in a study of identical twins. From the 5' RACE reads, TCRdb called clonotypes with MiXCR, one entry per CDR3 protein. The sample contains 200,000 to 250,000 distinct CDR3 sequences, 9.5% to 15% of which appear only once. A further study also used this sample, focusing on yellow fever vaccine responses in identical twins.

The sequenced material came from memory (CD45RO+) T cells sorted from blood. The source of these receptors is a young woman in good health.

The chain couples TRBV3-1 to TRBJ1-2; TRBD1 matches 7 bases. V lost 4 bases to trimming and J lost 4 bases; unmatched junction nucleotides: 3. In germline, CDR1 is LGHDT, CDR2 YNNKEL (reference sequence). CDR3 length equals 13 residues. CDR3 in DNA: TGTGCCAGCAGCCCGGACAGGTTCTATGGCTACACCTTC. Protein sequence: CASSPDRFYGYTF.

This clonotype was found many times. The rearrangement uses TRBV5-6 and TRBJ2-1; 14 bases map to TRBD2. The ends lost 3 bases at V and 5 bases at J; junction bases unmatched: 1. The CDR3 loop spans 15 amino acids. From germline, CDR1 is SGHDT and CDR2 YYEEEE. This CDR3 is CASSWGLAGDNEQFF. CDR3 bases: TGTGCCAGCAGCTGGGGACTAGCGGGGGACAATGAGCAGTTCTTC.

This clonotype was recorded at least ten times. The chain has TRBV2 and TRBJ2-7, with D perhaps assigned TRBD1 or TRBD2 (5 bases each). Germline values: CDR1 SNHLY, CDR2 FYNNEI. Trimming took 6 bases from V and 2 from J, leaving 11 bases between them. The CDR3 totals 13 residues. CDR3 in amino acids: CASRRGLTYEQYF. As DNA, the CDR3 is TGTGCCAGCAGGAGGGGTCTAACCTACGAGCAGTACTTC.

V and J are TRBV5-1 and TRBJ1-1; 8 positions match TRBD1. The V and J ends lost 1 base and 4 bases, in that order; junction bases with no gene match: 6. CDR3 length: 15 residues. Germline lookup yields CDR1 SGHRS and CDR2 YFSETQ. CDR3 residues: CASSLSQGAITEAFF. The CDR3 DNA reads as TGCGCCAGCAGCTTGTCCCAGGGGGCTATCACTGAAGCTTTCTTT.

This chain joins TRBV7-9 and TRBJ1-1; D not certain. CDR3 length equals 15 residues. Germline V CDR1 and CDR2: SEHNR, FQNEAQ (reference sequence). Trimming removed 4 bases at V and 3 bases at J, with 15 bases between. The CDR3 nucleotides read TGTGCCAGCAGCTGGAATTGGGGAGATGACACTGAAGCTTTCTTT. Translating gives CASSWNWGDDTEAFF.

In its sample, this clonotype was seen many times. V gene TRBV7-8 combines with J gene TRBJ1-1; possibly TRBD1 for D (6 bases). V lost 5 bases and J lost 1, with 14 bases in between. The CDR3 is 15 residues long. Germline lookup yields CDR1 SGHVS and CDR2 FQNEAQ. The DNA for the CDR3 is TGTGCCAGCAGCCTAAAGCAGGGGCGGAACACTGAAGCTTTCTTT. Protein: CASSLKQGRNTEAFF.

This chain joins TRBV7-8 and TRBJ2-5; 11 bases agree with TRBD2. This CDR3 has 18 residues. V lost 1 base to trimming and J lost 4 bases; unmatched junction nucleotides: 11. Germline CDR1 reads SGHVS; CDR2 reads FQNEAQ. The CDR3: CASSLGSGRALGGETQYF. The DNA for the CDR3 is TGTGCCAGCAGCTTAGGTAGCGGGAGGGCCCTTGGGGGAGAGACCCAGTACTTC.

J is TRBJ1-1 and V is TRBV4-3; D is uncertain. CDR1 LGHNA and CDR2 YSLEER come from the germline V gene. CDR3 length equals 13 residues. The V and J ends lost 1 base and 3 bases respectively, with 6 bases between them. CDR3 loop: CASSQGLHTEAFF. The CDR3 DNA is TGCGCCAGCAGCCAAGGTTTACACACTGAAGCTTTCTTT.

This clonotype has only a few counts. The rearrangement uses TRBV7-2 and TRBJ2-7, with 9 bases matching TRBD1. After removal of 5 bases from V and 5 bases from J, the junction contained 7 bases not matched to a gene. The CDR3 consists of 14 residues. CDR1 and CDR2 from the germline V gene are SGHTA and FQGNSA. CDR3 protein: CASSTRTGANEQYF. The CDR3, as DNA: TGTGCCAGCAGCACCCGGACAGGGGCCAACGAGCAGTACTTC.

The chain employs TRBV12-3 or TRBV12-4 and TRBJ1-2; TRBD1 aligns across 7 bases. V shed 7 bases, J shed 3 bases, and the junction held 5 bases outside the gene matches. The CDR3 consists of 13 residues. The CDR3 region is CASILTGDYGYTF. The CDR3 DNA reads as TGTGCCAGCATACTCACAGGGGACTATGGCTACACCTTC.